This T cell receptor (beta chain) came from a study of sequential checkpoint blockade in melanoma. Clones were sequenced by immunoSEQ multiplex PCR, and TCRdb holds only the in-frame ones, with some missing. The sample lists about 5,000 clones, roughly 28% seen once, with 20% to 25% in the top ten. This CDR3 is built from 15 residues. V was trimmed by 2 bases and J by 4 bases, leaving 12 bases between them. Germline V gene lookup returns CDR1 SGHRS and CDR2 YFSETQ. Treatment of the sample: randomized to nivolumab then ipilimumab (arm A) or the reverse (arm B). J is TRBJ2-2 and V is TRBV5-1; D is undetermined. This clonotype was sampled from a human donor with melanoma. The input for sequencing was tumor tissue (inferred from file names), taken from a patient given nivolumab and ipilimumab in sequence. The CDR3 region has the DNA TGCGCCAGCAGCTTTGACGGCACAGCCACCGGGGAGCTGTTTTTT. Protein product: CASSFDGTATGELFF.